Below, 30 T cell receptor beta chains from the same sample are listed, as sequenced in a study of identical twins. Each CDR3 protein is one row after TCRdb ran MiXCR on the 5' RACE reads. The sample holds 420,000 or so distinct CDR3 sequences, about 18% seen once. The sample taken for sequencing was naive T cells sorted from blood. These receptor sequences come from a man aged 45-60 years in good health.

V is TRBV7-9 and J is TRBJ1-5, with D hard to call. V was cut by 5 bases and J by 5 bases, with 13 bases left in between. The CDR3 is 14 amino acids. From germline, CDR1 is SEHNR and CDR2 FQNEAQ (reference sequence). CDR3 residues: CASSLGALDQPQHF. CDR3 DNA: TGTGCCAGCAGCCTCGGAGCCCTAGATCAGCCCCAGCATTTT.

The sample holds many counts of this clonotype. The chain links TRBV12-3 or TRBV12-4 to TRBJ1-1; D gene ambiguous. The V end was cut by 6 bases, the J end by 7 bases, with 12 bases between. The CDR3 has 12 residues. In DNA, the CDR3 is TGTGCCAGCAGCCGAGGGCGGCTTGAAGCTTTCTTT. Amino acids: CASSRGRLEAFF.

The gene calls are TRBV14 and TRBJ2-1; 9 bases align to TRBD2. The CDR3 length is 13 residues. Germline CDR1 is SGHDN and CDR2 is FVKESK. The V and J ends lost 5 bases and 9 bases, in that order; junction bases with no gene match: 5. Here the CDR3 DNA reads TGTGCCAGCAGCTCCAGACTAGCGGCTGAGCAGTTCTTC. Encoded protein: CASSSRLAAEQFF.

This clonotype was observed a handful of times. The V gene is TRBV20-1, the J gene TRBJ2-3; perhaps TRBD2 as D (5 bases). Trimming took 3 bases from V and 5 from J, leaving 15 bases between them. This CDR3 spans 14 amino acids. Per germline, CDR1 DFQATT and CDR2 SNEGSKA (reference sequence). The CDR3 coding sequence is TGCAGTGCTAGTCCTAGCCGGCTTCAAGATACGCAGTATTTT. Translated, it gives CSASPSRLQDTQYF.

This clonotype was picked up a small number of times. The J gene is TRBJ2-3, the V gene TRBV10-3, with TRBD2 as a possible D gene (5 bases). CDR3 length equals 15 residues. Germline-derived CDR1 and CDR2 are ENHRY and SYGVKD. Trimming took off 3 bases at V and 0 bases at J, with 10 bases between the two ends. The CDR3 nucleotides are TGTGCCATCAGTGACCCGGGATCTAGCACAGATACGCAGTATTTT. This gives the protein CAISDPGSSTDTQYF.

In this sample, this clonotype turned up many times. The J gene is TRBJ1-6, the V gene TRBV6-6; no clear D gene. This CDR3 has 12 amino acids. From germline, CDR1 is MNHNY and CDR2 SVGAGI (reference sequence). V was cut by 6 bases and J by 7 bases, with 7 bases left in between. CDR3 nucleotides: TGTGCCAGCAGCAGCTCCAATTCACCCCTCCACTTT. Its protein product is CASSSSNSPLHF.

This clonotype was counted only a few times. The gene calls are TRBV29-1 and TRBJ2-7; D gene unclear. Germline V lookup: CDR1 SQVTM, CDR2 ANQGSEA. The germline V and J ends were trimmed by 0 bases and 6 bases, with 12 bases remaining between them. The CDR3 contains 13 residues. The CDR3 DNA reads TGCAGCGTTGAAGAAAGTTATGGTTTCGAGCAGTACTTC. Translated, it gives CSVEESYGFEQYF.

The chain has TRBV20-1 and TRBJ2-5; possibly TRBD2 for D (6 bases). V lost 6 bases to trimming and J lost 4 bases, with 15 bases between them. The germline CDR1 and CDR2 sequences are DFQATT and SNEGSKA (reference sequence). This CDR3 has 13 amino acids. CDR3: CSAVRDLGETQYF. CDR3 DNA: TGCAGTGCGGTCCGGGACTTGGGAGAGACCCAGTACTTC.

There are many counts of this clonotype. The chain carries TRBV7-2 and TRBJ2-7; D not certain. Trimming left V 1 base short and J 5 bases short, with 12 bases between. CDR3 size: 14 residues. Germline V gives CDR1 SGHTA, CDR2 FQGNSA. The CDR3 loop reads CASSLGATRDEQYF. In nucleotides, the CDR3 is TGTGCCAGCAGCTTAGGGGCTACCCGAGACGAGCAGTACTTC.

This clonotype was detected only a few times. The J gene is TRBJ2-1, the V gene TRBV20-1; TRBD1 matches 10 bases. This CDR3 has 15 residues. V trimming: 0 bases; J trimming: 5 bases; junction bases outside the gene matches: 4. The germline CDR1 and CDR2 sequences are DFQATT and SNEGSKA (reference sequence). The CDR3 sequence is CSARDGTGVNNEQFF. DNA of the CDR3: TGCAGTGCTAGAGATGGGACAGGGGTTAACAATGAGCAGTTCTTC.

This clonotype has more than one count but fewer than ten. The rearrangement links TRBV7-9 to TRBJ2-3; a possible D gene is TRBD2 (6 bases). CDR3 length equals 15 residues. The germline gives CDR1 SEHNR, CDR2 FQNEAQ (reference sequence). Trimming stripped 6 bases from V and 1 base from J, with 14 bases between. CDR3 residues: CASREGTFGTDTQYF. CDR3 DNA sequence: TGTGCCAGCAGGGAGGGTACGTTTGGCACAGATACGCAGTATTTT.

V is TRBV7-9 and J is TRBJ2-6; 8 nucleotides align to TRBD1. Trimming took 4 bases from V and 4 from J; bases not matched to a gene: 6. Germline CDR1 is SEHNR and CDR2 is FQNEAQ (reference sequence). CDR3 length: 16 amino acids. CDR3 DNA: TGTGCCAGCAGCTCCGGACAGGGAAGAGGGGCCAACGTCCTGACTTTC. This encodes CASSSGQGRGANVLTF.

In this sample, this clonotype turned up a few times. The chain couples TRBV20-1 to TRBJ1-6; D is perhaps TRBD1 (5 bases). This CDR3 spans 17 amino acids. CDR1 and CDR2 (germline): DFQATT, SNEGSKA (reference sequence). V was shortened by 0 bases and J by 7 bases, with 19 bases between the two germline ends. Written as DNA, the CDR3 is TGCAGTGCTAGAGATCCGGGGGAACTGGCTACAAATTCACCCCTCCACTTT. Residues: CSARDPGELATNSPLHF.

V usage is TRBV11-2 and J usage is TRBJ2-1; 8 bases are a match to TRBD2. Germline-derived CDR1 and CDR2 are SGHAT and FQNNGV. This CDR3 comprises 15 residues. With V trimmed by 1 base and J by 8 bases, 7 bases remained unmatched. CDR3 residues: CASSLGGLAKDEQFF. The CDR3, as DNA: TGTGCCAGCAGCTTAGGCGGACTAGCAAAGGATGAGCAGTTCTTC.

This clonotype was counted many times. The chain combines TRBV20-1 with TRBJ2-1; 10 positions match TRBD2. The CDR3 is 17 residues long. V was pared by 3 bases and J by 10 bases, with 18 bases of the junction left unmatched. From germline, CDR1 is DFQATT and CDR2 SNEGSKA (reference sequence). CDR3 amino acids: CSARSLAGVPINDEQFF. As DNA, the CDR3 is TGCAGTGCTAGGTCGCTAGCGGGAGTCCCCATTAACGACGAGCAGTTCTTC.

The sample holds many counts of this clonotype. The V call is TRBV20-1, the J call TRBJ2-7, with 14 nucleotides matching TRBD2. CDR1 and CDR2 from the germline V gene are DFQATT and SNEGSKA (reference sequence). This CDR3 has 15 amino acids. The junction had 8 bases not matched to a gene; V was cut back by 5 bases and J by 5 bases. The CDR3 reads CSARGLAGGLNEQYF. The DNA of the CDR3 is TGCAGTGCTCGAGGACTAGCGGGAGGTCTGAACGAGCAGTACTTC.

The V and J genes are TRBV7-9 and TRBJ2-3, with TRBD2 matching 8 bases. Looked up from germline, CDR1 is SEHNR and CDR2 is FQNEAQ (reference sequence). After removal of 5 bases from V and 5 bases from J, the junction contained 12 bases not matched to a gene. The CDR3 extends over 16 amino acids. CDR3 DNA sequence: TGTGCCAGCAGCCCTCGAGGGGGACTAGGAATAGATACGCAGTATTTT. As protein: CASSPRGGLGIDTQYF.

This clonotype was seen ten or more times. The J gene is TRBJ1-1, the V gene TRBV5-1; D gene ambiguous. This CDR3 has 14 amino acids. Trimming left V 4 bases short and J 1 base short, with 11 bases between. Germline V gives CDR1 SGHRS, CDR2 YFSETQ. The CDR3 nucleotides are TGCGCCAGCAGCCAGCGACACCCGAACACTGAAGCTTTCTTT. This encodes CASSQRHPNTEAFF.

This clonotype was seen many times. The DNA of the CDR3 is TGTGCCAGCAGCCCGCCGGGGGGGTACAATGAGCAGTTCTTC. Protein sequence: CASSPPGGYNEQFF. This sequence joins TRBV28 and TRBJ2-1; 8 bases match TRBD2. The length of the CDR3 is 14 residues. J gave up 4 bases and V 6 bases, and 5 bases lay outside the gene matches. CDR1 and CDR2 (germline): MDHEN, SYDVKM.

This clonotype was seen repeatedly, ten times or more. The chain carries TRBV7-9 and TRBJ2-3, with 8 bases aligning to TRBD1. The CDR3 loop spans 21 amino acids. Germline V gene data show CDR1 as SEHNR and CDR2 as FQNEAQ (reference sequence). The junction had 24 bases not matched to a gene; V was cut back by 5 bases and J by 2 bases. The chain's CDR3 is CASSQFGPGTGDYYHTDTQYF. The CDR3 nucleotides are TGTGCCAGCAGCCAATTCGGTCCCGGGACAGGAGATTACTACCACACAGATACGCAGTATTTT.

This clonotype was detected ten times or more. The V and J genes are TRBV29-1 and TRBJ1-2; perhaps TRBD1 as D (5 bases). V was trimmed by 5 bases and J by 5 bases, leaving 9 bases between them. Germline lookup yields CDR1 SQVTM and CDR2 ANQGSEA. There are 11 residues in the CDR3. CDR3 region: CSVFEGYGYTF. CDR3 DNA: TGCAGCGTTTTCGAGGGGTATGGCTACACCTTC.

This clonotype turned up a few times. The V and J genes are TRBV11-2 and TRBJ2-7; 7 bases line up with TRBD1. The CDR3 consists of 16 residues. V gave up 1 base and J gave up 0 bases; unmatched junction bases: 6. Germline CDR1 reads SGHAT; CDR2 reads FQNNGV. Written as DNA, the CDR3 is TGTGCCAGCAGCTTAGTCGGGACAGCTCGCTCCTACGAGCAGTACTTC. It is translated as CASSLVGTARSYEQYF.

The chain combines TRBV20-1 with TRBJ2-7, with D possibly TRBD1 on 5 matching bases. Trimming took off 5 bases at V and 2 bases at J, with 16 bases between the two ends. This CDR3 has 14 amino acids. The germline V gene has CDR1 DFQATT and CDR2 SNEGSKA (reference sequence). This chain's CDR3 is CSALRGVRAYEQYF. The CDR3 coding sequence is TGCAGTGCTCTACGAGGTGTCAGGGCCTACGAGCAGTACTTC.

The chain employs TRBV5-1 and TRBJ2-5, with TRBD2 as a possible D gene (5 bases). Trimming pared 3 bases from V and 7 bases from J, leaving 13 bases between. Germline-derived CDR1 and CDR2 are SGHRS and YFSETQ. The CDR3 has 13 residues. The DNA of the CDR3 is TGCGCCAGCAGCTCCACGGGCGAGGGGACCCAGTACTTC. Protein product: CASSSTGEGTQYF.

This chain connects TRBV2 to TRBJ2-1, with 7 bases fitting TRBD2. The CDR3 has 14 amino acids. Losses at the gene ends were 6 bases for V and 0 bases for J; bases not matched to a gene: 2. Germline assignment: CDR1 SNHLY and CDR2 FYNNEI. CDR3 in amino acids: CASSQRDSYNEQFF. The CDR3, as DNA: TGTGCCAGCAGCCAGCGGGACTCCTACAATGAGCAGTTCTTC.

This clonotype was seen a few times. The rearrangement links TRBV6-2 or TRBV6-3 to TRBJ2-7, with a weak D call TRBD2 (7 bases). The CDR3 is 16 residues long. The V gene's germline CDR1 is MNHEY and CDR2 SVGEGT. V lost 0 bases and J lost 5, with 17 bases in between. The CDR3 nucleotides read TGTGCCAGCAGTTACTCCGACCTAAGGGGGAGGGACGAGCAGTACTTC. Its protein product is CASSYSDLRGRDEQYF.

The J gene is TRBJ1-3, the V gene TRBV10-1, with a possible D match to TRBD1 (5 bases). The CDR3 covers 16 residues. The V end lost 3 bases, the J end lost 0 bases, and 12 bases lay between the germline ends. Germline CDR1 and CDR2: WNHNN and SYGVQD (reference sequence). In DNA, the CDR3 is TGCGCCAGCAGTGAAGACAGATTTACCTCTGGAAACACCATATATTTT. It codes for CASSEDRFTSGNTIYF.

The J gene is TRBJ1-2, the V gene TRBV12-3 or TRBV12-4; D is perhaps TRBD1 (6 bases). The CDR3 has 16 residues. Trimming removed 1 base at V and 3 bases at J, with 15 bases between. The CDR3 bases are TGTGCCAGCAGTTTAGGGAGGGCAGGGGTTGACTATGGCTACACCTTC. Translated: CASSLGRAGVDYGYTF.

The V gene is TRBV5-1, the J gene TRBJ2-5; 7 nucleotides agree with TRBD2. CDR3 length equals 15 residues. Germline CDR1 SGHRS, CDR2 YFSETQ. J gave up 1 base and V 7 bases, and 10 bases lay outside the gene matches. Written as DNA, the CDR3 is TGCGCCAGCCGTTGGGCTAGCGGTCGCCAAGAGACCCAGTACTTC. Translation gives CASRWASGRQETQYF.

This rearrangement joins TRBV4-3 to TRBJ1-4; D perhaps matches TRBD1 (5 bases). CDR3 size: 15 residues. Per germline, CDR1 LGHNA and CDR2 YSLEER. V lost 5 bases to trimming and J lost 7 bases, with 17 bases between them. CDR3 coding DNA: TGCGCCAGCAGCATCACCGGGACTCCCGGTGAAAAACTGTTTTTT. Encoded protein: CASSITGTPGEKLFF.